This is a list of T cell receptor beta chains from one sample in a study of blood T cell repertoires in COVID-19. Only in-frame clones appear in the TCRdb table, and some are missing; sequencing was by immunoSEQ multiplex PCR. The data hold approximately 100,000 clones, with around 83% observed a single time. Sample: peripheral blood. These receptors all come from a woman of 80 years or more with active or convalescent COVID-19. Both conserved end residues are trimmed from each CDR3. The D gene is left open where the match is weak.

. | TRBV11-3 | ASSLVAGYTGELF
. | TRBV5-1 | ASSFWAGVSSYEQY
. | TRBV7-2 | ASSPDNDQPQH
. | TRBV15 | ATSRDRGLNTEAF
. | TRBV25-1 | ASSESNRATGELF
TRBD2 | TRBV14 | ASSQEVLAGVYTGELF
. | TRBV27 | ASSLKGNGYT
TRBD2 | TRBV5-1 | ASSVGTSGSLSTDTQY
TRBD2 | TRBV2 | ASRGGGRGTGELF
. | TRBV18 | ASSQSVVVGTQY
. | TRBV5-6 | ASSLSSVYEQY
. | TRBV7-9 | ASSLRGHSTDTQY
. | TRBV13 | ASSFGTTNEKLF
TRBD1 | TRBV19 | ASSIAGTVNNQPQH
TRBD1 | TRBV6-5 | GIRDRVSYEQY